The present T cell receptor (beta chain) was sequenced within a study of cytomegalovirus exposure and HLA in healthy donors. The trim removed 2 bases at V and 10 bases at J, leaving 11 bases unmatched. CDR1 is GTSNPN, CDR2 SVGIG, per germline (reference sequence). There are 15 residues in the CDR3. The PCR ran on 60 Vbeta and 13 Jbeta primers. TCRdb's table, derived via immunoSEQ multiplex PCR, lists solely in-frame clones and lacks some. This table holds about 170,000 clones, approximately 80% found once. Study-wide results and limits: An apparent linkage of common viral pathogens to several of the most significant clusters emerged in a later analysis.

This clone has only one observation. Its antigen is unknown. The clonotype originates from a woman in her fifties or sixties in good health and CMV-seropositive. This chain joins TRBV30 and TRBJ1-6; 7 nucleotides agree with TRBD1. The specimen was PBMCs. CDR3 residues: CAWSHLQGFRSPLHF. The CDR3 DNA is TGTGCCTGGAGTCACTTACAGGGGTTTAGGTCACCCCTCCACTTT.